This T cell receptor beta chain appears in the sequencing data of a study of neoadjuvant anti-PD-1 for oral cavity cancer. For the study at large: Non-progressing patients received a fourth nivolumab dose near day 43, then surgery on days 50-56.

Stated time point: after neoadjuvant nivolumab, at surgical resection. Germline V lookup: CDR1 SGHNT, CDR2 YYREEE (reference sequence). The CDR3 has 15 amino acids. V dropped 4 bases and J dropped 5 bases, with 19 bases sitting between them. TCRdb's copy holds only in-frame clones and misses some; the assay was immunoSEQ multiplex PCR. The sample has about 42,000 clones; 75% to 80% are singletons. This clone is termed medium-sized (0.01 to 0.1%). The receptor was isolated from a person between 40 and 79 years old with oral cavity squamous cell carcinoma. Sequenced here: PBMCs, sampled after nivolumab (anti-PD-1) treatment. This rearrangement joins TRBV5-4 to TRBJ2-7, with unresolved D. The CDR3 region has the DNA TGTGCCAGCAGCCCCGGTTCTCGGGTAATTGACGAGCAGTACTTC. Its protein product is CASSPGSRVIDEQYF.